The 6 T cell receptor beta chains below were found in one sample sequenced in a study of T-cell reconstitution after alpha-beta-depleted transplantation in children. TCRbeta library construction was performed incorporating unique molecular identifiers. TCRdb re-derived calls from the PCR reads in MiXCR, one entry per CDR3 protein. The data show under 750,000 distinct CDR3 sequences, 23% seen once. The sequencing here drew on PBMCs, mostly from graft donor cells, taken 360 days after TCRalphabeta/CD19-depleted stem cell transplant. The source is a boy in the first two years of life who had a stem cell transplant for acute myeloid leukemia, so the T cells may come from the graft donor.

The gene calls are TRBV6-5 and TRBJ2-5; the D gene is possibly TRBD1 (5 bases). The CDR3 totals 14 residues. Trimming removed 2 bases from V and 7 bases from J, with 14 bases in between. CDR1 and CDR2 from the germline V gene are MNHEY and SVGAGI. The CDR3 protein is CASSYNRPQGTQYF. DNA for the CDR3: TGTGCCAGCAGTTACAATCGTCCTCAGGGGACCCAGTACTTC.

This clonotype was observed many times. The chain combines TRBV7-8 with TRBJ2-7, with D perhaps TRBD2 (7 bases). The ends were cut back, 1 base at V and 2 bases at J, with 12 bases in the middle. Germline lookup yields CDR1 SGHVS and CDR2 FQNEAQ. The CDR3 sequence is 15 residues long. The CDR3 reads CASSLEAGTTYEQYF. The CDR3 DNA reads TGTGCCAGCAGCTTAGAAGCGGGGACAACCTACGAGCAGTACTTC. The variable domain in full, with the rest retrieved from reference TRBV7-8 and TRBJ2-7, is GAGVSQSPRYKVAKRGQDVALRCDPISGHVSLFWYQQALGQGPEFLTYFQNEAQLDKSGLPSDRFFAERPEGSVSTLKIQRTQQEDSAVYLCASSLEAGTTYEQYFGPGTRLTVT.

This clonotype was counted a few times. This chain links TRBV20-1 with TRBJ1-5, with 12 bases lining up with TRBD1. The V gene end was trimmed by 2 bases and the J gene end by 8 bases; junction bases not matched to a gene: 7. CDR1 and CDR2 (germline): DFQATT, SNEGSKA (reference sequence). This CDR3 contains 15 residues. The CDR3 reads CSARRDRGPYEPQHF. In DNA form, the CDR3 reads TGCAGTGCTAGAAGGGACAGGGGGCCGTATGAGCCCCAGCATTTT.

The CDR3, as DNA: TGCGCCAGCAGCCAAGGGGCCACGCTGGACGAGCAGTACTTC. Translating it yields CASSQGATLDEQYF. The V call is TRBV4-3, the J call TRBJ2-7; the D is unclear. V lost 1 base to trimming and J lost 5 bases, with 12 bases between them. The CDR3 contains 14 residues. CDR1 LGHNA and CDR2 YSLEER come from the germline V gene.

This clonotype was seen a handful of times. The rearrangement uses TRBV5-1 and TRBJ2-5; D unresolved. V lost 6 bases, J lost 1 base, and 13 bases lay in between. This CDR3 contains 14 residues. Germline V CDR1 and CDR2: SGHRS, YFSETQ. CDR3 sequence reads: CASNSLGSQETQYF. CDR3 in DNA: TGCGCCAGCAACTCCCTCGGCAGCCAAGAGACCCAGTACTTC.

There are a few counts of this clonotype. The chain joins TRBV9 to TRBJ2-7; D call uncertain. The V end lost 0 bases, the J end lost 4 bases, and 8 bases lay between the germline ends. This CDR3 is 13 amino acids long. Germline CDR1 reads SGDLS; CDR2 reads YYNGEE. The CDR3 loop reads CASSVAPVYEQYF. The CDR3 coding sequence is TGTGCCAGCAGCGTAGCCCCCGTGTACGAGCAGTACTTC.